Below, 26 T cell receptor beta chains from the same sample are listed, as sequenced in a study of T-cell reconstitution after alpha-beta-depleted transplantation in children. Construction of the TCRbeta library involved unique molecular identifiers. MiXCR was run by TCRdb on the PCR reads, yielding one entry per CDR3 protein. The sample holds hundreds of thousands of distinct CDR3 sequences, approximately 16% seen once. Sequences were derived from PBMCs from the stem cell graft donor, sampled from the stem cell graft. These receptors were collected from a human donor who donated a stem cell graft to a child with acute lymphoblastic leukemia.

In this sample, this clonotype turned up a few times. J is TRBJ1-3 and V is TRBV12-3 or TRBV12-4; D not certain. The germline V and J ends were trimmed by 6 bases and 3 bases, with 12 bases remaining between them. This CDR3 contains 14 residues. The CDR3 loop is CASSHPGGGNTIYF. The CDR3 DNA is TGTGCCAGCAGCCACCCCGGTGGTGGAAACACCATATATTTT.

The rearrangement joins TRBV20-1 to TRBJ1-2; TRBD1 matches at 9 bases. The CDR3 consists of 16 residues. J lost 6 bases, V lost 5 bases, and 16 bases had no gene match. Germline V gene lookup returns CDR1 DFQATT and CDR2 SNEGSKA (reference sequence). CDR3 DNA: TGCAGTGCTGGCTCCTTCTACCGGGACAGGGCCAATGGCTACACCTTC. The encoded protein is CSAGSFYRDRANGYTF.

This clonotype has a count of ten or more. The CDR3 DNA reads as TGTGCCAGCACCACCCCGGGGGGGTCACAGACCCAGTACTTC. Residues: CASTTPGGSQTQYF. The chain links TRBV12-3 or TRBV12-4 to TRBJ2-5; 8 nucleotides match TRBD2. Trimming cost V 7 bases and J 6 bases; bases outside gene matches: 10. CDR3 length equals 14 residues.

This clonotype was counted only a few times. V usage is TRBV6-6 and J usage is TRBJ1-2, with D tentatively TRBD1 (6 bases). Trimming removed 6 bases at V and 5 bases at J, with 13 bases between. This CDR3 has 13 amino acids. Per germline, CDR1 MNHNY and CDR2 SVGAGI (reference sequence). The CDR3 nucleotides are TGTGCCAGCAGGGAGGGACACCAGTATGGCTACACCTTC. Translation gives CASREGHQYGYTF.

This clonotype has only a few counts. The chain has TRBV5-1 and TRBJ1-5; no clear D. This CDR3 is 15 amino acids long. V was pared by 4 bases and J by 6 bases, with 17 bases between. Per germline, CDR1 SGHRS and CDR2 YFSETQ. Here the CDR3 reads CASSPSGYGGQPQHF. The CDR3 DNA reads TGCGCCAGCAGCCCCTCGGGGTACGGTGGTCAGCCCCAGCATTTT.

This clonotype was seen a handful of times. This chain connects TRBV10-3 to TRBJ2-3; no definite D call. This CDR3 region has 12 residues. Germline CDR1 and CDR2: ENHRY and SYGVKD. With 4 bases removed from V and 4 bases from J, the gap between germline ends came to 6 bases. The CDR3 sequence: CAISGVADTQYF. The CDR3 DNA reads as TGTGCCATCAGTGGCGTTGCAGATACGCAGTATTTT.

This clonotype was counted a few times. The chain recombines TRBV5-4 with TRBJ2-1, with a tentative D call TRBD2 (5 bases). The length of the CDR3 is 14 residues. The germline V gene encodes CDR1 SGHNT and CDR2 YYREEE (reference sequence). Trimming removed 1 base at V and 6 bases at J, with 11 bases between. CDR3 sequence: CASSLTRIGNEQFF. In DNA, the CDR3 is TGTGCCAGCAGCTTGACTAGGATCGGCAATGAGCAGTTCTTC.

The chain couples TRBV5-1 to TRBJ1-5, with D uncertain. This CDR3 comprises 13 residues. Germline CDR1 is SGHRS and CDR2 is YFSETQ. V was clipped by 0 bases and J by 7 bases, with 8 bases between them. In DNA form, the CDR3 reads TGCGCCAGCAGCTTGGATCGGGTACAGCCCCAGCATTTT. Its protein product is CASSLDRVQPQHF.

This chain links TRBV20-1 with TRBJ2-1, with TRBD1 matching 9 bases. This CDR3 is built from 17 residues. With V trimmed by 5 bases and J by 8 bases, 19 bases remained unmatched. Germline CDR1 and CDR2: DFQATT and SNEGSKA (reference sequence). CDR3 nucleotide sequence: TGCAGTGCTGGGAACAAATACAGGGGGCGCAATGGTCATGAGCAGTTCTTC. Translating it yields CSAGNKYRGRNGHEQFF.

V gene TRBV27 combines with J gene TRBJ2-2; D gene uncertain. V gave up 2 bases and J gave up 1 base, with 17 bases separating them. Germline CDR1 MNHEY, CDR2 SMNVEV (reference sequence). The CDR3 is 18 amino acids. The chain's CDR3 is CASSLLEASYGNTGELFF. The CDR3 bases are TGTGCCAGCAGTTTACTTGAAGCGTCCTACGGGAACACCGGGGAGCTGTTTTTT.

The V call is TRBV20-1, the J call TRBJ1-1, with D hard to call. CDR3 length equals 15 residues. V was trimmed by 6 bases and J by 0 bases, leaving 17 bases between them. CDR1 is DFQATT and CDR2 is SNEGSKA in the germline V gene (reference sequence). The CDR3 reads CSAYGRGEVNTEAFF. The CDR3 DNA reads TGCAGTGCATACGGAAGAGGAGAGGTGAACACTGAAGCTTTCTTT.

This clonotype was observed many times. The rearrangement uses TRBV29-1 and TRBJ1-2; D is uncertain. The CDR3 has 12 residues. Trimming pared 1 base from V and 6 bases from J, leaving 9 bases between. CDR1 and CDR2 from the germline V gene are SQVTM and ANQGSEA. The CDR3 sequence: CSVEARWDGYTF. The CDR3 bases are TGCAGCGTTGAAGCTCGTTGGGATGGCTACACCTTC.

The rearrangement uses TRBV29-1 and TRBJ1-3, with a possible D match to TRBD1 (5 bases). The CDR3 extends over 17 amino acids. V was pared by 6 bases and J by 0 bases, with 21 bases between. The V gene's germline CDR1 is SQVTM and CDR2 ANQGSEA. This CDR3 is CSVLSAGSSPSGNTIYF. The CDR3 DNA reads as TGCAGCGTCCTTTCCGCAGGGAGTAGTCCCTCTGGAAACACCATATATTTT.

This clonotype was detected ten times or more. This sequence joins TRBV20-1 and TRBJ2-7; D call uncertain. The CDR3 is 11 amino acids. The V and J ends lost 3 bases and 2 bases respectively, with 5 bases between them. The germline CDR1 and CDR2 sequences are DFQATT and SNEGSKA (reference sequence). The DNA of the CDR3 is TGCAGTGCTAGCTTGACCTACGAGCAGTACTTC. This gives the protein CSASLTYEQYF.

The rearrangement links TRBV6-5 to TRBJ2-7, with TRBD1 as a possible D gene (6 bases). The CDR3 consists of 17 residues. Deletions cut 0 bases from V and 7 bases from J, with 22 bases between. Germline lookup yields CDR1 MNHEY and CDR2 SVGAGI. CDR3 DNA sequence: TGTGCCAGCAGTTACTCGATATTAGGGGGACAAGTGCGGGAGCAGTACTTC. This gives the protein CASSYSILGGQVREQYF.

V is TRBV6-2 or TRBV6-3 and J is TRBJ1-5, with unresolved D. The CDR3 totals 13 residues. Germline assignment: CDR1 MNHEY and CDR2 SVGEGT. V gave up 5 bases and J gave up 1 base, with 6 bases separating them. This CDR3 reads CASSIPSNQPQHF. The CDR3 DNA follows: TGTGCCAGCAGTATCCCCAGCAATCAGCCCCAGCATTTT.

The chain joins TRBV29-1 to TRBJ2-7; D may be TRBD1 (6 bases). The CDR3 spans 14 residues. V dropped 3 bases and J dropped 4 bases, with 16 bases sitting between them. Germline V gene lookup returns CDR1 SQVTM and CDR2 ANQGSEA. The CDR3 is CSVDPRQVPYEQYF. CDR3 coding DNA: TGCAGCGTTGACCCCCGACAGGTACCTTACGAGCAGTACTTC.

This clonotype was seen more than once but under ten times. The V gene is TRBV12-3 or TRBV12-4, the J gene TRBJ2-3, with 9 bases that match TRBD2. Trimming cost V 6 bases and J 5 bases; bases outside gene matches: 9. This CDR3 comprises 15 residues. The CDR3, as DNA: TGTGCCAGCAGGGTTAGCGGGAGTCTGGGAGATACGCAGTATTTT. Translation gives CASRVSGSLGDTQYF.

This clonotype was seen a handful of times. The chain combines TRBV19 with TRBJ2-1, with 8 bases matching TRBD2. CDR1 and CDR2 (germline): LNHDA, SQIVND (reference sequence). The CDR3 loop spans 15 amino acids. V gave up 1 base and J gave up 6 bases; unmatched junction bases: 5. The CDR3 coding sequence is TGTGCCAGTAGTATAGGTGCGGGAGGAAGCAATGAGCAGTTCTTC. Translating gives CASSIGAGGSNEQFF.

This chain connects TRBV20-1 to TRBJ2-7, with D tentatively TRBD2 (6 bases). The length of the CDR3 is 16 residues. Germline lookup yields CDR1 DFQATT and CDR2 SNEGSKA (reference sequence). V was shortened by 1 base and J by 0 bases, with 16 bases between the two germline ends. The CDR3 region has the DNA TGCAGTGCTAGAGCCCGTCGGAGGGCTAGCTCCTACGAGCAGTACTTC. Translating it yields CSARARRRASSYEQYF.

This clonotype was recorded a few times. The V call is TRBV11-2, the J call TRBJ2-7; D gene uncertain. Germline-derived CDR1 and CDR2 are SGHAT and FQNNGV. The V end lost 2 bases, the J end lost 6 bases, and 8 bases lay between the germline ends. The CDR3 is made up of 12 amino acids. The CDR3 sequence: CASSLLLAEQYF. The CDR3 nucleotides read TGTGCCAGCAGCTTATTGCTCGCCGAGCAGTACTTC.

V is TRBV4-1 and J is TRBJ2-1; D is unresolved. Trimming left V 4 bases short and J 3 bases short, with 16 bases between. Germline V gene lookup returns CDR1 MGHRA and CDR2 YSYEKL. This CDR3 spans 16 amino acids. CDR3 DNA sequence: TGCGCCAGCAGCCCACCGACGGGCCGGGTCTACAATGAGCAGTTCTTC. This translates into CASSPPTGRVYNEQFF.

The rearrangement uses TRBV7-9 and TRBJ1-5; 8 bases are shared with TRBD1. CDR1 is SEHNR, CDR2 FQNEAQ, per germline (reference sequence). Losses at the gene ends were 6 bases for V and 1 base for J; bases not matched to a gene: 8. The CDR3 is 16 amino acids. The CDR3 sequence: CASSLKTGDSNQPQHF. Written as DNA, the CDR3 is TGTGCCAGCAGTCTTAAGACAGGGGACAGCAATCAGCCCCAGCATTTT.

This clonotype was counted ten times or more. This CDR3 reads CASSPRTGGNYGYTF. The CDR3 nucleotides are TGTGCCAGCAGTCCCCGAACAGGGGGAAACTATGGCTACACCTTC. The gene calls are TRBV12-3 or TRBV12-4 and TRBJ1-2; 8 nucleotides line up with TRBD1. Trimming cost V 5 bases and J 2 bases; bases outside gene matches: 7. This CDR3 contains 15 residues.

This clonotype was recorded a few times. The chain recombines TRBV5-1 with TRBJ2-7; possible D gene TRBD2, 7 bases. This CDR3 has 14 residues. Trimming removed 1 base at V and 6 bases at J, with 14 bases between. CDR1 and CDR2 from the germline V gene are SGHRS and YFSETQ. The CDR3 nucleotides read TGCGCCAGCAGCTTGAAGCCCCGGGGGGCCGAGCAGTACTTC. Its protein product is CASSLKPRGAEQYF.

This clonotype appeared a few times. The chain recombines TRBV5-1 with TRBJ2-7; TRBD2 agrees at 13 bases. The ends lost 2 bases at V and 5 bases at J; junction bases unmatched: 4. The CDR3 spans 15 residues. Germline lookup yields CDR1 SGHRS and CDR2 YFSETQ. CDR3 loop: CASSLGLAGENEQYF. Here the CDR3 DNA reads TGCGCCAGCAGCTTAGGACTAGCGGGAGAAAACGAGCAGTACTTC.